This TCR beta chain was recorded in a study of T cell responses to AZD1222 COVID-19 vaccine. Overall study findings and caveats: There were vaccine-associated CD4 TCRs across spike, dominant at 160-218 and 743-854. The donor cohort was predominantly white British with a female majority, and clonal diversity may have been underestimated.

Germline CDR1 reads MNHEY; CDR2 reads SVGEGT. This CDR3 spans 15 amino acids. Trimming shortened V by 2 bases and J by 3 bases, and 11 bases separated the two germline ends. TCRdb's copy holds only in-frame clones and misses some; the assay was immunoSEQ multiplex PCR. This table has some 200,000 clones, approximately 90% appearing once. About this clone itself: Its antigen is currently unknown.

This sequence originates from an adult in good health. The material was peripheral blood, obtained on day 0 of AZD1222 vaccination. V usage is TRBV6-2 or TRBV6-3 and J usage is TRBJ1-5, with a tentative D call TRBD1 (6 bases). The CDR3 region is CASSYPDRYNQPQHF. The CDR3 nucleotides are TGTGCCAGCAGTTACCCCGACAGGTACAATCAGCCCCAGCATTTT.